This TCR beta chain is from a study of blood T cell repertoires in COVID-19. Looked up from germline, CDR1 is MDHEN and CDR2 is SYDVKM. V was shortened by 4 bases and J by 0 bases, with 13 bases between the two germline ends. The CDR3 sequence is 16 residues long. TCRdb's table, derived via immunoSEQ multiplex PCR, lists solely in-frame clones and lacks some. Among fewer than 200,000 clones listed, roughly 87% were seen once. This rearrangement joins TRBV28 to TRBJ1-5, with D hard to call. Sequencing used peripheral blood. This TCR derives from an older woman who had recovered from COVID-19. CDR3 sequence reads: CASSSRSFNSNQPQHF. CDR3 bases: TGTGCCAGCAGTTCGAGATCGTTTAATAGCAATCAGCCCCAGCATTTT.